This paragraph reports one T cell receptor (beta chain). The antigen it binds to is not known. No much larger clone is present one base from it, and per-base qualities are unavailable. This entry belongs to a study of cytomegalovirus exposure and HLA in healthy donors (TCRdb year 2017). A note on the overall study: According to an earlier analysis of a few hundred of the donors, some 180 million T cells yielded roughly 100 million unique TCR beta sequences and 276 Gb of sequence data. High-throughput TCR immunosequencing, statistical association of individual TCRs with disease status, and machine learning were combined to predict cytomegalovirus infection status. An early release covering around 630 HLA-typed donors comprised about 320 gigabases of sequencing data and around 86 million unique TCR sequences. Because of strong linkage in the cohort, roughly five DR-DQ haplotypes were treated as single units for association and clustering. To study patterns of TCR occurrence, a later analysis re-analyzed previously published TCR beta repertoires from 666 donors and added high-resolution HLA genotyping. Rather than drawing on any new phenotypic data, the later analysis identified candidate immune exposures from TCR beta sequences and the way those sequences occurred across donors. A later genetic analysis used genome-wide SNP genotypes for about 60% of the 666 donors, treating that subset as a discovery cohort. The number of donors typed differed by locus, with roughly 620-640 for A, B, C, DRB1 and DQB1, 522 for DQA1, 600 to 610 for DPA1, and approximately 470 for DPB1. The study profiled the T cell repertoires of 666 subjects by immunosequencing and related them to cytomegalovirus serostatus. Both class I and class II loci were covered by HLA typing, at four-digit resolution. Among the approximately 420 genotyped donors, around 81% belonged to the genetic ancestry cluster associated with self-reported Caucasian donors. All discovery cohort repertoires had been generated using a single sequencing platform. The study aimed to test whether signatures of past pathogen exposure could be identified by cataloging public T cell receptors. Along with the roughly 670-subject first cohort, a separate validation cohort of 120 different subjects was used. Alongside the repertoire data, information on donor age, sex, ethnicity and CMV serostatus was compiled. In an earlier analysis of 500 to 650 of the donors, high-throughput TCR beta sequencing was used to judge whether each TCR beta V gene segment behaved as functional or pseudogenic. Among over 350 genotyped donors of the cohort, an average of about 240,000 unique TCR beta nucleotide sequences were sequenced per donor, roughly a sixth of them non-productive.

The research as a whole found: The study listed approximately 150 TCR beta chains as associated with cytomegalovirus. When HLA alleles, especially DR and DQ, strongly co-occurred, TCR associations were difficult to assign to individual alleles. The cohort was sequenced for TCR beta chains only, and without alpha or paired-chain data the features that could be detected were limited. A cluster of highly shared sequence variants was judged likely to represent a technical artifact of the sequencing pipeline. The authors suggested that the approach could potentially be generalized to other disease states and immunological phenotypes. A further reported finding was that TCR beta sequences accurately predicted the HLA-A and HLA-B alleles for most subjects in the first cohort. V-gene and J-gene trimming of TCR beta chains was associated with a missense DCLRE1C variant in a later genetic analysis, and the association was replicated in an independent cohort. Immune exposure information for the cohort was limited to CMV serostatus. In an earlier analysis of about 540 of the donors, most TCR beta V segments were observed in productive rearrangements about 87% or about 30% of the time, broadly matching IMGT annotations. Because counts were too low, about 18 rarely observed V segments, including chromosome 9 orphons, were excluded from the earlier analysis of roughly 580 of the donors. In a later analysis, HLA-associated TCR beta chains showed more clonal expansion and lower generation probabilities than non-associated chains that were equally common. In both the original and validation cohorts, the classifier was reported to diagnose cytomegalovirus status with high specificity and sensitivity. In a later analysis, most CMV-associated TCR beta chains were found to appear HLA-restricted, with HLA associations seemingly driven largely by CMV exposure. In a later analysis, several top co-occurrence clusters were reported to appear linked to parvovirus B19, influenza, CMV and Epstein-Barr virus. Because some donors lacked HLA typing at each locus, the association tests relied only on the typed subset. In a later analysis, the rate of TCR association differed among HLA loci, with DRB1 alleles having the most associated TCRs and HLA-C alleles having the fewest. While some public TCRs were present in many individuals, most TCR sequences turned up only very rarely across donors. Compared with the roughly 600-donor mean, donors in an Asian-associated ancestry cluster had fewer N-insertions in productive TCRs, according to a later genetic analysis. Specific HLA alleles were associated with over 15,000 TCR beta sequences at a false discovery rate of 0.05 in a later analysis. In vitro tests confirmed that a few of the cytomegalovirus-associated TCR beta chains recognize cytomegalovirus antigens. Linkage disequilibrium might explain the correlated functional status among segregating V segments, but an unknown experimental factor could not be excluded. Some IMGT-functional V segments, including TRBV6-2 and TRBV6-3, could not be told apart with the 87-base-pair reads, so those segments were excluded. Roughly uniform sequencing depth across donors was assumed in presence/absence analyses, although this assumption may not hold.

Sequences SGDLS (CDR1) and YYNGEE (CDR2) are obtained from the germline V gene. The CDR3, from cysteine to phenylalanine, totals 15 residues. The retained sequence is limited to the CDR3, 45 bases, with the frame set at the first base. Trimming at the junction amounts to 3 bases on V and 3 bases on J, and the germline ends lie 16 bases apart. The cohort consisted of hundreds of healthy bone marrow donors. All cohort members were sampled while nominally healthy, although unrecorded immune exposures were likely present. The donor tested CMV seropositive, placing the donor among the 250 to 300 seropositive members of the cohort. Every donor gave a peripheral blood sample, and the peripheral blood mononuclear cells from that sample were used for TCR beta sequencing. Genomic DNA was extracted from the blood cell samples with the Qiagen DNeasy Blood Extraction Kit. Library preparation employed the immunoSEQ multiplex PCR assay. For the multiplex PCR, a mixture combining 60 forward primers for TCR Vbeta segments and 13 reverse primers for TCR Jbeta segments was used. Amplification of the CDR3 region of rearranged TCR beta genes was performed with a multiplex PCR assay on genomic DNA. The Illumina HiSeq System was used to sequence the amplified TCR beta libraries as 87-base-pair reads. In the paper's pipeline: A later analysis counted tens of millions of unique TCR beta chains across the roughly 700 repertoires, and roughly 11 million of these chains were shared by at least two donors. Raw reads were error-corrected and collapsed into unique sequences by a nearest-neighbor algorithm in which closely related sequences were merged to remove PCR and sequencing errors. CDR3 sequences were aligned to IMGT reference sequences to assign V, D and J gene segments. For a sequence to be retained, a match of at least six nucleotides was required to both a V gene segment and a J gene segment. A rearrangement counted as productive if the CDR3 had no stop codons and remained in frame with V and J, and every other rearrangement counted as non-productive. CDR3 was defined according to IMGT convention as the region running from the second conserved V-encoded cysteine to the conserved J-encoded phenylalanine. The earlier analysis of about 620 of the donors excluded sequences that lacked an unambiguous match to a single V gene segment. An earlier analysis of roughly 590 of the donors called V segments functional above 56.7% productive rearrangements and segregating when the between-donor standard deviation exceeded 5%. A statistical classification framework was built to diagnose cytomegalovirus status from the catalog of TCR beta chain sequences. V and J gene assignment, in a later analysis, came from comparing TCR nucleotide sequences with IMGT/GENE-DB human TR gene sequences. A later analysis assigned CDR3 sequences and most-parsimonious VDJ recombination scenarios with the TCRdist pipeline. In a later analysis, every TCR beta chain was defined by the combination of its CDR3 amino acid sequence and its V-gene family, and reads without a unique V-gene family were dropped. As a way to deal with suspected cross-contamination and a sequencing artifact, a later analysis dropped 450 to 600 nucleotide sequences that were highly shared and had low generation probability. In a later analysis, a clonal expansion index was calculated for each public chain from normalized within-repertoire ranks of inferred template counts. A later analysis computed generation probabilities with a VDJ recombination model fitted to out-of-frame rearrangements, and checked the results against IGoR. A later analysis scored TCR-TCR, TCR-HLA and TCR-CMV co-occurrence with hypergeometric tests, applying a repertoire-size bias correction to TCR pairs. A later analysis estimated false discovery rates by permuting HLA or CMV assignments 20 times. A later analysis grouped co-occurring TCRs with DBSCAN, adding TCRdist sequence similarity when clustering within HLA-allele-positive subsets. Repertoires with fewer than 30,000 or more than 120,000 public chains, plus five repertoires with anomalous nucleotide sharing, were excluded from co-occurrence clustering. Entries here come from immuneACCESS through TCRdb and include only in-frame sequences with V and J called. Some clones fail to appear in such tables; in the studies checked, an unresolved V gene covers under half of the shortfall, and the cause of the remainder is unknown. V and J calls and clone size are copied from that table; D and trimming were computed from the DNA. Within this sample are about 73,000 clones, with roughly two thirds of them counted one time only. Together, the top ten hold about 6.9% of the sample.

The chain couples TRBV9 to TRBJ2-7; TRBD1 is a possible D gene, resting on 7 matching bases. The TCR sequence derives from a woman between 45 and 65 years old in good health and CMV-seropositive. Sequencing was performed on PBMCs. The DNA sequence is TGTGCCAGCAGCGGGGGGGACAGACCAAGCTACGAGCAGTACTTC. Its translation reads: CASSGGDRPSYEQYF.